This T cell receptor (beta chain) was captured in a study of OX40 agonist ivuxolimab in advanced cancers. Findings and limits, study-wide: The average count of expanded clones was higher among CD8+ T cells than among CD4+. In the 0.1 to 3.0 mg/kg range, CD4+ and CD8+ blood T cells had expanded clonally by week 6. The investigators did not determine what antigen specificity the expanded peripheral T cells had.

Of note for this clone: The antigen is undetermined.

Only in-frame clones appear in the TCRdb table, and some are missing; sequencing was by immunoSEQ multiplex PCR. The sample shows approximately 61,000 clones, 89% of them seen only once. Germline-derived CDR1 and CDR2 are PRHDT and FYEKMQ (reference sequence). Trimming pared 4 bases from V and 5 bases from J, leaving 12 bases between. The CDR3 runs 14 residues. The J gene is TRBJ2-1, the V gene TRBV13, with D possibly being TRBD1 or TRBD2 (5 bases each). This material consisted of CD4+ or CD8+ T cells sorted from blood, taken in a trial of the OX40 agonist ivuxolimab. The clonotype comes from an adult with an advanced solid tumor such as melanoma, head and neck, liver or kidney cancer. CDR3 nucleotide sequence: TGTGCCAGCAGCTCCGGGACCCCGGACAATGAGCAGTTCTTC. It yields the protein CASSSGTPDNEQFF.